The following is a T cell receptor (beta chain) sequence with its context. Clones were sequenced by immunoSEQ multiplex PCR, and TCRdb holds only the in-frame ones, with some missing. The sample holds approximately 13,000 clones, 70% to 80% seen once. Looked up from germline, CDR1 is SEHNR and CDR2 is FQNEAQ (reference sequence). The length of the CDR3 is 11 residues. The V and J ends lost 4 bases and 4 bases respectively, with 5 bases between them. The data were obtained in a study of somatic mutations in cytotoxic T cells in rheumatoid arthritis. The sequence derives from an adult with rheumatoid arthritis. This chain joins TRBV7-9 and TRBJ2-7, with D unresolved. The sample comprised CD8+ T cells sorted from blood. This CDR3 reads CASSSEYEQYF. The DNA for the CDR3 is TGTGCCAGCAGCTCAGAGTACGAGCAGTACTTC.